The sequence of this T cell receptor (beta chain) was determined in a study of shared clonotypes between healthy human individuals. Memory CD4+ cells were the fraction left after CD45RA+ naive selection. The CDR3 runs to 15 residues. From germline, CDR1 is LNHDA and CDR2 SQIVND (reference sequence). Trimming took 3 bases from V and 4 from J, leaving 13 bases between them. In regard to this clone: Its antigen is not identified.

Evenly divided among several immunoSEQ plates was the genomic DNA of each subset. Some clones are missing from TCRdb's copy, which holds only in-frame ones; the method was immunoSEQ multiplex PCR. This sample has 950,000 to 1,100,000 clones, with about 70% found just once. Study-level results: Estimated clonotype richness was generally higher in naive than memory subsets.

Sequencing was done on a sample of memory CD4+ T cells sorted from blood. Subset: CD45RA-negative fraction. The gene calls are TRBV19 and TRBJ2-4; maybe TRBD1 (6 bases). This receptor was taken from a young man in good health. CDR3 residues: CASSMRTGTKNIQYF. In DNA, the CDR3 is TGTGCCAGTAGTATGAGAACGGGGACAAAAAACATTCAGTACTTC.